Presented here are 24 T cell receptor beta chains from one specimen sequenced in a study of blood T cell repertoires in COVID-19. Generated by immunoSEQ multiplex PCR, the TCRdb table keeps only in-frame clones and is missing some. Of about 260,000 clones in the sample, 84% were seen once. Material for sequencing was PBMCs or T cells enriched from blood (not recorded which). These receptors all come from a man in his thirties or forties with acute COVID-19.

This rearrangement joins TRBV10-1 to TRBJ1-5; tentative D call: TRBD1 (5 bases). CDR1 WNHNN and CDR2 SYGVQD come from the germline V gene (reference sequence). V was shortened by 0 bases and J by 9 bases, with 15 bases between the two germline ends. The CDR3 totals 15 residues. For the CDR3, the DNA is TGCGCCAGCAGTGAGTCGTCCCCGTGGGGGGGGCCCCAGCATTTT. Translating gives CASSESSPWGGPQHF.

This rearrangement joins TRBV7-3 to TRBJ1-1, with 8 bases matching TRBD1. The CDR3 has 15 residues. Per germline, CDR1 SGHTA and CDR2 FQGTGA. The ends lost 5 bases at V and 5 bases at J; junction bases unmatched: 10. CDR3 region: CASSPTGQGWTEAFF. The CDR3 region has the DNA TGTGCCAGCAGCCCAACCGGACAGGGCTGGACTGAAGCTTTCTTT.

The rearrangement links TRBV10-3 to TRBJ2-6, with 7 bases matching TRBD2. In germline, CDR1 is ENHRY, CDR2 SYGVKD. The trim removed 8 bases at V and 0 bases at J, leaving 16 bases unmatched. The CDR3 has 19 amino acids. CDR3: CAIGGVGAQIFSGANVLTF. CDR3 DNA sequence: TGTGCCATCGGGGGGGTTGGGGCACAGATCTTCTCTGGGGCCAACGTCCTGACTTTC.

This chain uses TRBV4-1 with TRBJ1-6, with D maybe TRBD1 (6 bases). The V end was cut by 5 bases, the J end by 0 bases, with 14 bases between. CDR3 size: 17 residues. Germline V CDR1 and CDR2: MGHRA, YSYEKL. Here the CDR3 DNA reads TGCGCCAGCAGCATTCTCGAAGGGGGCTCCTATAATTCACCCCTCCACTTT. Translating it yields CASSILEGGSYNSPLHF.

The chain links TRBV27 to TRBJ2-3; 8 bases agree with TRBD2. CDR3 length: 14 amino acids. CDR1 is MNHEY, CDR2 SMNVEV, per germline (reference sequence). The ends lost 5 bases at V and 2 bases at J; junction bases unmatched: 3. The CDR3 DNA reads TGTGCCAGCAGTCCAGCGGGGGACACAGATACGCAGTATTTT. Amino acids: CASSPAGDTDTQYF.

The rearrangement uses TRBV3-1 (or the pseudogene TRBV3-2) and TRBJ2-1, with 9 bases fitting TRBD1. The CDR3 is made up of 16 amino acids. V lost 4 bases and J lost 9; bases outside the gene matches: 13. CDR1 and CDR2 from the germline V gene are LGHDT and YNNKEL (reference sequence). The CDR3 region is CASSPVDRGVYGEQFF. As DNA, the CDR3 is TGTGCCAGCAGCCCCGTAGACAGGGGGGTATACGGTGAGCAGTTCTTC.

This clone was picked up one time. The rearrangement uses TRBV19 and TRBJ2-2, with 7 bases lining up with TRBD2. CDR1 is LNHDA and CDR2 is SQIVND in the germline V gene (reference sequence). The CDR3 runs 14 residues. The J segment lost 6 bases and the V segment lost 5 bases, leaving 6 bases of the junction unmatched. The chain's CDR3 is CASSASGLPGELFF. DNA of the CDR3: TGTGCCAGTAGTGCCTCGGGACTACCCGGGGAGCTGTTTTTT.

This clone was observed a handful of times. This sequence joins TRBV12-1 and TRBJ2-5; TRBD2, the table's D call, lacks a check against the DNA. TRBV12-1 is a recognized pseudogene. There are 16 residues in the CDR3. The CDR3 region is CASSFIDGGHKETQYF. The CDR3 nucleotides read TGTGCCAGCAGCTTTATCGACGGGGGGCACAAAGAGACCCAGTACTTC.

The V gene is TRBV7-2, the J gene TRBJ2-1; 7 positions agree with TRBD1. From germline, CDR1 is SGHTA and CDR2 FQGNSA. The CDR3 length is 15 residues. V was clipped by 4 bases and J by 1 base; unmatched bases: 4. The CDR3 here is CASSSGTASYNEQFF. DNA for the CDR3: TGTGCCAGCAGCTCCGGGACAGCGTCCTACAATGAGCAGTTCTTC.

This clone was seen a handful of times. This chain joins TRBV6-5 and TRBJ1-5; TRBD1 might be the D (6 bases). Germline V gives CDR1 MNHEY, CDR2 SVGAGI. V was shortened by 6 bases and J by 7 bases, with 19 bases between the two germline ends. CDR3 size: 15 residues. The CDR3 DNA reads TGTGCCAGCAGCCGGGGGGCAGGTCCCTCACAGCCCCAGCATTTT. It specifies CASSRGAGPSQPQHF.

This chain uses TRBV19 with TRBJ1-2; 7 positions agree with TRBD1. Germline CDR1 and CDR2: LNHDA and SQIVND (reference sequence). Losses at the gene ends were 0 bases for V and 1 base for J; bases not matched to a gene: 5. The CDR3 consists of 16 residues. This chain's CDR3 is CASSIDSTGVNYGYTF. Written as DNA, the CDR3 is TGTGCCAGTAGTATAGATAGCACAGGGGTTAACTATGGCTACACCTTC.

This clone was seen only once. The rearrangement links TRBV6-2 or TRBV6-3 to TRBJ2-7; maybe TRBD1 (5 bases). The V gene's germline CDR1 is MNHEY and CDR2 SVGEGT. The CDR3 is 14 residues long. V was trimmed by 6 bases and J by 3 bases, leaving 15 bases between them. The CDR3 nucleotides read TGTGCCAGCAGCCCTCCCCAGGGCCACTACGAGCAGTACGTC. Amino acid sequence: CASSPPQGHYEQYV.

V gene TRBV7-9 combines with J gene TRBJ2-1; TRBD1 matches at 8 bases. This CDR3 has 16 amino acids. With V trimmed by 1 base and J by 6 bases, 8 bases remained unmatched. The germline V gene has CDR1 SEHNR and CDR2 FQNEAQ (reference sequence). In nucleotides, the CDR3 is TGTGCCAGCAGCTTAGAGGTACAGGGGGAGGTCAATGAGCAGTTCTTC. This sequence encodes CASSLEVQGEVNEQFF.

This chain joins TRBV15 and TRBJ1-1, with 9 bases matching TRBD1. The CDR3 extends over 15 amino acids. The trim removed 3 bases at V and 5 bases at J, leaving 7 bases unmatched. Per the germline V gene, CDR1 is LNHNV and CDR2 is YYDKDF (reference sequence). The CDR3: CATSSDRGWSTEAFF. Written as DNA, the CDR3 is TGTGCCACCAGCAGTGACAGGGGGTGGAGTACTGAAGCTTTCTTT.

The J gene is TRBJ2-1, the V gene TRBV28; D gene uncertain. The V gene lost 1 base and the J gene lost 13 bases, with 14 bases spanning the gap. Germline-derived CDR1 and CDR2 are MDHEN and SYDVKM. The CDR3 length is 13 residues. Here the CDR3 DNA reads TGTGCCAGCAGTTTATACCCCCCCCTAGGACAGTTCTTC. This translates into CASSLYPPLGQFF.

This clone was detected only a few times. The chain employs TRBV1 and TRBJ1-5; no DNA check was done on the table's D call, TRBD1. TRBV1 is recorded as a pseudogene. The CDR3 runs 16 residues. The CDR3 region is CTSSQDGPTGNQPQHF. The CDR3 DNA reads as TGCACCAGCAGCCAAGATGGACCGACAGGCAATCAGCCCCAGCATTTT.

Here the CDR3 reads CASSPGSRYEQYV. CDR3 sequence (DNA): TGTGCCAGCAGCCCCGGGAGTCGCTACGAGCAGTACGTC. The genes are TRBV6-6 and TRBJ2-7; tentatively, D is TRBD2 (6 bases). Germline CDR1 reads MNHNY; CDR2 reads SVGAGI (reference sequence). This CDR3 spans 13 amino acids. The ends were cut back, 6 bases at V and 3 bases at J, with 12 bases in the middle.

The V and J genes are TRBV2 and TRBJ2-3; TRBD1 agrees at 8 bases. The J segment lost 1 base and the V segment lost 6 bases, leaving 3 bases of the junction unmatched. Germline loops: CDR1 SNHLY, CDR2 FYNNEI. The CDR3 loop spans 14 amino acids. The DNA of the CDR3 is TGTGCCAGCAGGAGGACAGGGCGCACAGATACGCAGTATTTT. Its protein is CASRRTGRTDTQYF.

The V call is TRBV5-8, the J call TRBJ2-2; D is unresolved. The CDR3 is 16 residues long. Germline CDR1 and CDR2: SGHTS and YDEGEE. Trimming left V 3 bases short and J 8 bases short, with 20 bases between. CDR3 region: CASSSPVHYSSGELFF. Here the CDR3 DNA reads TGTGCCAGCAGCTCCCCCGTCCATTACTCTTCGGGGGAGCTGTTTTTT.

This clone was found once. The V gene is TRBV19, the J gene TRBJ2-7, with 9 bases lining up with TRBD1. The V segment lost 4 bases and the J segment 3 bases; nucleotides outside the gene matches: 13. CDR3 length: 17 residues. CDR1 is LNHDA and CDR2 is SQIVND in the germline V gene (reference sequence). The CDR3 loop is CASSKGQGRRTVYEQYV. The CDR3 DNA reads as TGTGCCAGTAGTAAGGGACAGGGTCGCCGTACGGTCTACGAGCAGTACGTC.

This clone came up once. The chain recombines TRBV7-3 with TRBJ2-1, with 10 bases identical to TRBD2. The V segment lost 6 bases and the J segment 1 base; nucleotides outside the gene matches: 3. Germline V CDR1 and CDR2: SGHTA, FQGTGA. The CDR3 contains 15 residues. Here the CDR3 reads CASSLAGDSYNEQFF. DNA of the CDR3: TGTGCCAGCAGTCTAGCGGGAGATTCCTACAATGAGCAGTTCTTC.

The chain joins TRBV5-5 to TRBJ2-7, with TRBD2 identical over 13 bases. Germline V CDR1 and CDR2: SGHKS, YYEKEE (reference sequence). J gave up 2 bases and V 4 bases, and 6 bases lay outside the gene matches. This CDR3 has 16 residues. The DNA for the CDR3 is TGTGCCAGCAGCCACGGGACTAGCGGGGTGCCCTACGAGCAGTACGTC. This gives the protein CASSHGTSGVPYEQYV.

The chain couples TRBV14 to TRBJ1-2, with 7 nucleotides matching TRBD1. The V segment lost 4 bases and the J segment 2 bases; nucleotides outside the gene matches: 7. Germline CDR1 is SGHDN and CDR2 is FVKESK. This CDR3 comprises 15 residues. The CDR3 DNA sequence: TGTGCCAGCAGCCCACTCCCGGACAGGAACTATGGCTACACCTTC. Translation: CASSPLPDRNYGYTF.

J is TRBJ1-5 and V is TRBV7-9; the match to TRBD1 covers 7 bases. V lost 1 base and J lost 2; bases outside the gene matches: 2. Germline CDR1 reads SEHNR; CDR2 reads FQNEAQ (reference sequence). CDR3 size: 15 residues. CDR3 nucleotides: TGTGCCAGCAGCTTAGAGGGGGCGCGCAATCAGCCCCAGCATTTT. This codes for CASSLEGARNQPQHF. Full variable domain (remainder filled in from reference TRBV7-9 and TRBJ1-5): DTGVSQNPRHKITKRGQNVTFRCDPISEHNRLYWYRQTLGQGPEFLTYFQNEAQLEKSRLLSDRFSAERPKGSFSTLEIQRTEQGDSAMYLCASSLEGARNQPQHFGDGTRLSIL.